This TCR beta chain came from a study of T cell repertoires in cytomegalovirus infection. Study details: Public TCR beta signatures marked donors with CMV infection and the matching HLA.

V was clipped by 3 bases and J by 4 bases, with 16 bases between them. Germline assignment: CDR1 DFQATT and CDR2 SNEGSKA (reference sequence). The CDR3 loop spans 15 amino acids. TCRdb called the reads again in MiXCR, with one record for every CDR3 protein. Among hundreds of thousands of distinct CDR3 sequences listed, about 28% were seen once. Concerning this clonotype: Its antigen is not known.

The sample in question was cultured PBMCs, obtained from culture after CMV antigen stimulation. V is TRBV20-1 and J is TRBJ2-1; tentative D call: TRBD2 (6 bases). The origin of this receptor is a human donor in good health (CMV status not recorded). Some clones in this sample may be carry-over from other donors' samples. CDR3 residues: CSASVSGPSYNEQFF. The CDR3 bases are TGCAGTGCTAGCGTCAGCGGGCCTTCGTACAATGAGCAGTTCTTC.